Presented here are 27 T cell receptor beta chains from one specimen sequenced in a study of identical twins. MiXCR was run by TCRdb on the 5' RACE reads, yielding one entry per CDR3 protein. Of approximately 680,000 distinct CDR3 sequences listed, under 8.5% are singletons. This sample also belongs to another study, concerning yellow fever vaccine responses in identical twins.

The material sequenced was PBMCs. The receptors come from a woman aged 18-29 years in good health.

This clonotype has more than one count but fewer than ten. This chain uses TRBV7-6 with TRBJ2-5; D is uncertain. V lost 5 bases, J lost 2 bases, and 18 bases lay in between. This CDR3 is 16 amino acids long. Germline-derived CDR1 and CDR2 are SGHVS and FNYEAQ. Written as DNA, the CDR3 is TGTGCCAGCAGCCAGCGATCTGGACGGATACAAGAGACCCAGTACTTC. It yields the protein CASSQRSGRIQETQYF.

This clonotype appeared many times. The rearrangement uses TRBV6-1 and TRBJ1-5; no reliable D call. This CDR3 contains 11 residues. The ends were cut back, 8 bases at V and 6 bases at J, with 8 bases in the middle. CDR1 is MNHNS and CDR2 is SASEGT in the germline V gene. CDR3 region: CASGRGQPQHF. The CDR3 region has the DNA TGTGCCAGCGGCCGGGGTCAGCCCCAGCATTTT.

The V gene is TRBV28, the J gene TRBJ2-7; no clear D. V lost 6 bases, J lost 4 bases, and 16 bases lay in between. The CDR3 runs 14 residues. The germline gives CDR1 MDHEN, CDR2 SYDVKM. CDR3 protein: CASSPRREDYEQYV. The DNA for the CDR3 is TGTGCCAGCAGCCCGAGAAGGGAAGATTACGAGCAGTACGTC.

Only a few counts were recorded for this clonotype. The chain carries TRBV7-2 and TRBJ2-5; D is possibly TRBD1 (7 bases). The CDR3 runs 13 residues. Germline CDR1 SGHTA, CDR2 FQGNSA. Trimming stripped 4 bases from V and 4 bases from J, with 10 bases between. CDR3 nucleotides: TGTGCCAGCAGCTGGAGGGGGCGAGAGACCCAGTACTTC. Translating gives CASSWRGRETQYF.

This chain joins TRBV5-1 and TRBJ2-3; 10 bases match TRBD2. CDR1 SGHRS and CDR2 YFSETQ come from the germline V gene. The V and J ends lost 2 bases and 2 bases, in that order; junction bases with no gene match: 20. The length of the CDR3 is 21 residues. The CDR3 sequence is CASSLDKASGRWVRDTDTQYF. The CDR3 DNA follows: TGCGCCAGCAGCTTAGACAAGGCTAGCGGGAGATGGGTTCGGGACACAGATACGCAGTATTTT. Supplemented by reference TRBV5-1 and TRBJ2-3, the full variable domain reads KAGVTQTPRYLIKTRGQQVTLSCSPISGHRSVSWYQQTPGQGLQFLFEYFSETQRNKGNFPGRFSGRQFSNSRSEMNVSTLELGDSALYLCASSLDKASGRWVRDTDTQYFGPGTRLTVL.

This clonotype appeared a few times. The CDR3 is CSAGDSRSGANVLTF. The CDR3 nucleotides read TGCAGTGCAGGGGACAGCCGTTCTGGGGCCAACGTCCTGACTTTC. This rearrangement joins TRBV20-1 to TRBJ2-6, with 7 nucleotides matching TRBD1. The CDR3 contains 15 residues. Losses at the gene ends were 6 bases for V and 1 base for J; bases not matched to a gene: 6. Germline V CDR1 and CDR2: DFQATT, SNEGSKA (reference sequence).

In its sample, this clonotype was seen a few times. The rearrangement links TRBV4-1 to TRBJ2-3; D ambiguous. CDR3 length equals 15 residues. The ends were cut back, 1 base at V and 1 base at J, with 9 bases in the middle. Germline CDR1 reads MGHRA; CDR2 reads YSYEKL. The DNA of the CDR3 is TGCGCCAGCAGCCAAGGAGATCCGGGCACAGATACGCAGTATTTT. It specifies CASSQGDPGTDTQYF.

This clonotype was found many times. The chain is built from TRBV10-3 and TRBJ2-2, with 9 bases aligning to TRBD2. V trimming: 6 bases; J trimming: 4 bases; junction bases outside the gene matches: 6. Germline assignment: CDR1 ENHRY and CDR2 SYGVKD. This CDR3 region has 15 residues. As DNA, the CDR3 is TGTGCCATCAGGGTCAGCGGGGGGCTCACCGGGGAGCTGTTTTTT. Translation: CAIRVSGGLTGELFF.

This clonotype was detected a few times. The rearrangement uses TRBV2 and TRBJ2-2, with D hard to call. In germline, CDR1 is SNHLY, CDR2 FYNNEI. V was pared by 4 bases and J by 7 bases, with 4 bases between. This CDR3 region has 11 residues. CDR3 DNA sequence: TGTGCCAGCAGTGGTGACGGGGAGCTGTTTTTT. Amino acids: CASSGDGELFF.

The rearrangement joins TRBV7-9 to TRBJ2-1; D is perhaps TRBD1 (5 bases). V gave up 7 bases and J gave up 1 base, with 14 bases separating them. Looked up from germline, CDR1 is SEHNR and CDR2 is FQNEAQ (reference sequence). This CDR3 is 15 amino acids long. The CDR3 loop is CASNLGLNSYNEQFF. In nucleotides, the CDR3 is TGTGCCAGCAACCTGGGGCTAAATTCCTACAATGAGCAGTTCTTC.

V usage is TRBV20-1 and J usage is TRBJ2-5; 7 bases line up with TRBD2. Trimming removed 4 bases from V and 5 bases from J; junction bases left unmatched: 4. The CDR3 length is 12 residues. Germline V gene data show CDR1 as DFQATT and CDR2 as SNEGSKA (reference sequence). The CDR3 DNA sequence: TGCAGTGCTAAAAATAGCGGGGAGACCCAGTACTTC. Protein: CSAKNSGETQYF.

This clonotype was picked up a small number of times. This chain joins TRBV2 and TRBJ2-3, with TRBD2 matching 9 bases. The CDR3 is made up of 13 amino acids. V lost 7 bases and J lost 2; bases outside the gene matches: 1. CDR1 SNHLY and CDR2 FYNNEI come from the germline V gene. CDR3 nucleotides: TGTGCCAGCACTAGCGGGACCACAGATACGCAGTATTTT. It specifies CASTSGTTDTQYF.

The V call is TRBV6-5, the J call TRBJ2-7; D is perhaps TRBD2 (6 bases). Germline V gene sequence: CDR1 MNHEY, CDR2 SVGAGI. The CDR3 is made up of 12 amino acids. Trimming removed 5 bases from V and 12 bases from J, with 17 bases in between. The DNA of the CDR3 is TGTGCCAGCAGTCCCGGGACTCAAACCTTGTACTTC. Protein product: CASSPGTQTLYF.

Only a few counts were recorded for this clonotype. The CDR3 DNA reads as TGTGCCACCAGTGATTATTTGCACAATGAGCAGTTCTTC. It codes for CATSDYLHNEQFF. The genes are TRBV24-1 and TRBJ2-1; no clear D. Germline values: CDR1 KGHDR, CDR2 SFDVKD. V dropped 2 bases and J dropped 5 bases, with 6 bases sitting between them. The CDR3 sequence is 13 residues long.

CDR3: CASSAQGTHNEQFF. The CDR3 nucleotides are TGTGCCAGCAGCGCGCAGGGGACCCACAATGAGCAGTTCTTC. The rearrangement joins TRBV9 to TRBJ2-1, with D perhaps TRBD1 (6 bases). Between the trimmed V and J ends, which lost 3 bases and 5 bases, there was a span of 12 bases. The CDR3 covers 14 residues. Germline V gives CDR1 SGDLS, CDR2 YYNGEE.

This clonotype was seen a few times. This chain links TRBV29-1 with TRBJ2-1, with 9 bases aligning to TRBD1. With 7 bases clipped from V and 8 bases from J, the junction kept 9 bases outside the gene matches. From germline, CDR1 is SQVTM and CDR2 ANQGSEA. CDR3 size: 13 residues. The CDR3 DNA sequence: TGCAGCGGCAGAACCGGGACAGGGTATGAGCAGTTCTTC. It specifies CSGRTGTGYEQFF.

This clonotype was recorded a few times. The V and J genes are TRBV12-3 or TRBV12-4 and TRBJ2-2; D is perhaps TRBD2 (5 bases). The CDR3 has 16 amino acids. V lost 1 base and J 1 base, leaving 10 bases between the germline ends. The CDR3 DNA reads as TGTGCCAGCAGTTTAGACGGGGATAAGAACACCGGGGAGCTGTTTTTT. Translation gives CASSLDGDKNTGELFF.

The chain links TRBV10-3 to TRBJ2-5; 9 bases are shared with TRBD2. The CDR3 loop spans 14 amino acids. The V segment lost 7 bases and the J segment 4 bases; nucleotides outside the gene matches: 7. Germline lookup yields CDR1 ENHRY and CDR2 SYGVKD. CDR3 loop: CAIKSGGPVETQYF. The CDR3 DNA sequence: TGTGCCATCAAGAGCGGGGGGCCCGTAGAGACCCAGTACTTC.

This clonotype was counted a few times. The gene calls are TRBV29-1 and TRBJ1-5; 7 nucleotides line up with TRBD1. The germline CDR1 and CDR2 sequences are SQVTM and ANQGSEA. This CDR3 region has 13 residues. Germline trimming cut 4 bases from V and 6 bases from J; bases unmatched to any gene: 6. DNA of the CDR3: TGCAGCGTTGGACAGGGTTCCAGTCAGCCCCAGCATTTT. This gives the protein CSVGQGSSQPQHF.

This chain uses TRBV20-1 with TRBJ2-5; D remains unclear. Germline lookup yields CDR1 DFQATT and CDR2 SNEGSKA (reference sequence). The CDR3 runs to 14 residues. Trimming shortened V by 6 bases and J by 1 base, and 15 bases separated the two germline ends. The CDR3: CSADREFSQETQYF. The CDR3 coding sequence is TGCAGTGCGGATAGGGAATTCTCCCAAGAGACCCAGTACTTC.

In this sample, this clonotype turned up a few times. V usage is TRBV28 and J usage is TRBJ2-1; 8 bases map to TRBD2. This CDR3 is built from 13 residues. The V and J ends lost 5 bases and 8 bases, in that order; junction bases with no gene match: 5. The germline V gene has CDR1 MDHEN and CDR2 SYDVKM. This CDR3 is CASSPGRGDEQFF. The CDR3 coding sequence is TGTGCCAGCAGTCCCGGGAGGGGCGATGAGCAGTTCTTC.

The genes are TRBV6-6 and TRBJ2-1; no firm D call. Trimming shortened V by 6 bases and J by 8 bases, and 11 bases separated the two germline ends. CDR1 and CDR2 (germline): MNHNY, SVGAGI (reference sequence). The CDR3 consists of 12 residues. CDR3 loop: CASSPAGDEQFF. The CDR3, as DNA: TGTGCCAGCAGCCCCGCCGGAGATGAGCAGTTCTTC.

This clonotype was observed a few times. J is TRBJ2-2 and V is TRBV6-2 or TRBV6-3, with D tentatively TRBD1 (6 bases). Germline lookup yields CDR1 MNHEY and CDR2 SVGEGT. This CDR3 has 17 residues. V lost 2 bases and J 0 bases, leaving 13 bases between the germline ends. This CDR3 is CASSYDGTGPNTGELFF. The CDR3 DNA is TGTGCCAGCAGTTACGATGGAACAGGGCCGAACACCGGGGAGCTGTTTTTT.

This clonotype showed up many times. The V call is TRBV28, the J call TRBJ2-7; 7 nucleotides agree with TRBD2. This CDR3 has 15 amino acids. Germline CDR1 and CDR2: MDHEN and SYDVKM. The ends lost 4 bases at V and 6 bases at J; junction bases unmatched: 12. Here the CDR3 DNA reads TGTGCCAGCAGTTCCCCCTCGCGGGCGGGGGTCGAGCAGTACGTC. Translated: CASSSPSRAGVEQYV.

Only a few counts were recorded for this clonotype. The chain carries TRBV12-3 or TRBV12-4 and TRBJ2-1; 8 bases agree with TRBD2. The CDR3 sequence is 15 residues long. V shed 6 bases and J 2 bases; nucleotides not matched to a gene: 6. In DNA, the CDR3 is TGTGCCAGCAGCCATACTAGCGGAGCCTACAATGAGCAGTTCTTC. Its protein is CASSHTSGAYNEQFF.

J is TRBJ2-1 and V is TRBV24-1; D not resolved. V was shortened by 4 bases and J by 10 bases, with 10 bases between the two germline ends. Germline assignment: CDR1 KGHDR and CDR2 SFDVKD. The CDR3 runs to 12 residues. The CDR3 here is CATSEWMGEQFF. As DNA, the CDR3 is TGTGCCACCAGTGAGTGGATGGGCGAGCAGTTCTTC.

This clonotype was seen more than once but under ten times. V usage is TRBV29-1 and J usage is TRBJ2-1; D is undetermined. V was cut by 4 bases and J by 0 bases, with 16 bases left in between. The CDR3 sequence is 16 residues long. Germline loops: CDR1 SQVTM, CDR2 ANQGSEA. The CDR3 bases are TGCAGCGTTGGTGGGCTCAATAACATCTCCTACAATGAGCAGTTCTTC. Translated, it gives CSVGGLNNISYNEQFF.